This entry concerns a single T cell receptor (beta chain). The record originates from a study of blood T cell repertoires in COVID-19. Trimming shortened V by 8 bases and J by 1 base, and 17 bases separated the two germline ends. The CDR3 totals 15 residues. The germline CDR1 and CDR2 sequences are MNHEY and SVGAGI. TCRdb keeps only in-frame clones here, not all; method: immunoSEQ multiplex PCR. The sample has 150,000 to 200,000 clones; approximately 80% are singletons. This sequence originates from a human donor in a cohort sampled during active COVID-19. The sequenced sample consisted of peripheral blood. The J gene is TRBJ1-1, the V gene TRBV6-5, with D possibly matching TRBD1 (5 bases). CDR3 coding DNA: TGTGCCAGCCTACCGGGAGACAGAACGAACACTGAAGCTTTCTTT. Protein sequence: CASLPGDRTNTEAFF.